This paragraph covers one T cell receptor (beta chain) sequence. Its antigen remains unidentified. These data are taken from a study of OX40 agonist ivuxolimab in advanced cancers. Overall study context: The patients received ivuxolimab by intravenous route every 2 weeks at 0.01 to 10 mg/kg. Patients undergoing dose escalation presented with hepatocellular carcinoma, melanoma, renal cell or head and neck cancer. Past anti-PD-1, anti-PD-L1 or anti-CTLA-4 therapy was accepted, and 30% to 45% had received some. General study points: Partial responders at 0.1-3.0 mg/kg had among the lowest clonal expansion.

The repertoire was sequenced with immunoSEQ multiplex PCR; TCRdb's copy has only in-frame clones and lacks some. The table has about 59,000 clones, 90% to 95% seen once; the top ten hold roughly a fifth. This CDR3 spans 15 amino acids. Germline V gene lookup returns CDR1 SGHTA and CDR2 FQGNSA. V was pared by 1 base and J by 2 bases, with 12 bases between. Sequencing used CD4+ or CD8+ T cells sorted from blood, obtained in a trial of the OX40 agonist ivuxolimab. This chain links TRBV7-2 with TRBJ2-7, with D unclear. The TCR sequence derives from an adult with an advanced solid tumor such as melanoma, head and neck, liver or kidney cancer. The CDR3 region is CASSLVPLDTYEQYF. DNA for the CDR3: TGTGCCAGCAGCTTAGTGCCTCTGGATACCTACGAGCAGTACTTC.